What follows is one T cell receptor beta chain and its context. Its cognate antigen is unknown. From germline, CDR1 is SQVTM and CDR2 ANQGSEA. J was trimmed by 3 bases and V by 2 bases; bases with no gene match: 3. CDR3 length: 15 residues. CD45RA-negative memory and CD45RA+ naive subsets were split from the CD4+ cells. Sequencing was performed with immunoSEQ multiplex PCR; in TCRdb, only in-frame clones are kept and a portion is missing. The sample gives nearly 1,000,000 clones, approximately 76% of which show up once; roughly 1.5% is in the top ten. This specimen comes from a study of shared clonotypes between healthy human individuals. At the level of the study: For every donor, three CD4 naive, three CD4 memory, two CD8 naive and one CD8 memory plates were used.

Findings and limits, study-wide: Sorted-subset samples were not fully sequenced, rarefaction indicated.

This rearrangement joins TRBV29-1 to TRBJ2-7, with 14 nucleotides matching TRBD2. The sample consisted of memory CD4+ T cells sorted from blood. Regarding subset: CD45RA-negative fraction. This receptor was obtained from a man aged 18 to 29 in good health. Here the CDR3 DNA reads TGCAGCGTTGAAAGGGGGACTAGCGGGAGCTACGAGCAGTACTTC. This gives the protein CSVERGTSGSYEQYF.